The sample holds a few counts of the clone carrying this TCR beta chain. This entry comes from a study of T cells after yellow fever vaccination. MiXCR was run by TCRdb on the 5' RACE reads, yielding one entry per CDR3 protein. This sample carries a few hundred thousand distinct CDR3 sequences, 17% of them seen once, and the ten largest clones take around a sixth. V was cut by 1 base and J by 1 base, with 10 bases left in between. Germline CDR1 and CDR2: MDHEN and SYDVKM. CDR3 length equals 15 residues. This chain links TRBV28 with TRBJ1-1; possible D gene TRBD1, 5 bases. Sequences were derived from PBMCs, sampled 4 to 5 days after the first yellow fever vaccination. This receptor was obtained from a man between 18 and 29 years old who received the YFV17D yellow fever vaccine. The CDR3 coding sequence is TGTGCCAGCAGTTTATATGGGGGGAGGAACACTGAAGCTTTCTTT. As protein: CASSLYGGRNTEAFF.